The 18 T cell receptor beta chains in this list originate from one sample, sequenced in a study of blood T cells in healthy people across ages. A sample-barcoded 5' primer and a J-beta primer mix were used in a second PCR of about 7 to 12 cycles. TCRdb processed the 5' RACE reads anew with MiXCR; each CDR3 protein has one entry. Of 1.5 million to 2 million distinct CDR3 sequences in the sample, roughly two fifths are singletons; the top ten hold approximately 22%. Sequencing used blood. These receptor sequences come from a human donor in good health.

This clonotype was seen more than once but under ten times. The CDR3 DNA reads as TGCAGCGTTGAAGAAGAGGGGACCGGGGAGCTGTTTTTT. Translation: CSVEEEGTGELFF. The V and J genes are TRBV29-1 and TRBJ2-2; D could derive from TRBD1 or TRBD2 (5 bases each). V lost 0 bases, J lost 5 bases, and 7 bases lay in between. CDR3 size: 13 residues. Looked up from germline, CDR1 is SQVTM and CDR2 is ANQGSEA.

The chain joins TRBV7-9 to TRBJ2-1, with D uncertain. Germline-derived CDR1 and CDR2 are SEHNR and FQNEAQ (reference sequence). V was trimmed by 2 bases and J by 8 bases, leaving 13 bases between them. This CDR3 comprises 14 residues. DNA of the CDR3: TGTGCCAGCAGCTTAAGTTATTCGCCTCATGAGCAGTTCTTC. Its protein product is CASSLSYSPHEQFF.

The chain carries TRBV29-1 and TRBJ1-4, with D perhaps TRBD1 (5 bases). The length of the CDR3 is 13 residues. CDR1 SQVTM and CDR2 ANQGSEA come from the germline V gene. Trimming removed 0 bases at V and 8 bases at J, with 10 bases between. CDR3 sequence reads: CSVEDRTSEKLFF. The CDR3 DNA reads TGCAGCGTTGAAGATCGGACAAGCGAAAAACTGTTTTTT.

In this sample, this clonotype turned up a few times. The V and J genes are TRBV9 and TRBJ2-5, with a tentative D call TRBD1 (6 bases). V lost 3 bases, J lost 7 bases, and 19 bases lay in between. CDR1 is SGDLS, CDR2 YYNGEE, per germline. This CDR3 region has 15 residues. The DNA for the CDR3 is TGTGCCAGCAGCGCCGACGGCCGGCGAGGGGGGACCCAGTACTTC. Its translation: CASSADGRRGGTQYF.

V and J are TRBV7-9 and TRBJ2-7; D is uncertain. The germline V gene has CDR1 SEHNR and CDR2 FQNEAQ (reference sequence). V was cut by 2 bases and J by 2 bases, with 10 bases left in between. The CDR3 spans 14 residues. The chain's CDR3 is CASSLSVRAYEQYF. The CDR3 DNA is TGTGCCAGCAGCTTAAGCGTCCGAGCCTACGAGCAGTACTTC.

This clonotype was seen only a few times. The genes are TRBV25-1 and TRBJ2-3; tentatively, D is TRBD1 or TRBD2 (5 bases each). V was shortened by 7 bases and J by 4 bases, with 21 bases between the two germline ends. The CDR3 runs to 16 residues. CDR1 is MGHDK and CDR2 is SYGVNS in the germline V gene. The CDR3 is CASTDSPDYSPDTQYF. The CDR3 nucleotides read TGTGCCAGCACCGACAGTCCCGACTATTCCCCAGATACGCAGTATTTT.

This chain connects TRBV20-1 to TRBJ1-1, with 7 bases identical to TRBD1. V was clipped by 5 bases and J by 7 bases; unmatched bases: 7. Germline V gene lookup returns CDR1 DFQATT and CDR2 SNEGSKA (reference sequence). This CDR3 has 12 residues. As DNA, the CDR3 is TGCAGTGCTCCCGGGGACAGACTTGAAGCTTTCTTT. This translates into CSAPGDRLEAFF.

Points on this clonotype: Compared with germline, one end of the junction differs, possibly owing to a read error. V gene TRBV6-6 combines with J gene TRBJ2-7, with 7 bases lining up with TRBD1. This CDR3 is built from 14 residues. Germline loops: CDR1 MNHNY, CDR2 SVGAGI (reference sequence). Here the CDR3 reads CACSYRGQLYEQYF. The CDR3 nucleotides are TGTGCCTGCAGTTACAGGGGACAGCTCTACGAGCAGTACTTC.

The table lists this clonotype with a few counts. The chain links TRBV4-1 to TRBJ2-3; D not resolved. The CDR3 is made up of 14 amino acids. The germline V gene has CDR1 MGHRA and CDR2 YSYEKL. The ends were cut back, 2 bases at V and 3 bases at J, with 9 bases in the middle. This chain's CDR3 is CASSQPGATDTQYF. The CDR3 region has the DNA TGCGCCAGCAGCCAACCCGGAGCAACAGATACGCAGTATTTT.

V is TRBV4-2 and J is TRBJ1-1; 7 bases are shared with TRBD1. This CDR3 has 15 residues. Germline V lookup: CDR1 LGHNA, CDR2 YNFKEQ. V was pared by 4 bases and J by 0 bases, with 5 bases of the junction left unmatched. The CDR3 sequence: CASSPQGSMNTEAFF. CDR3 in DNA: TGTGCCAGCAGCCCACAGGGGTCTATGAACACTGAAGCTTTCTTT.

In DNA, the CDR3 is TGTGCCAGCAGCCAAGGGGACTTAACCACAGATACGCAGTATTTT. It yields the protein CASSQGDLTTDTQYF. V gene TRBV4-2 combines with J gene TRBJ2-3; weak D call: TRBD2 (6 bases). The germline V gene encodes CDR1 LGHNA and CDR2 YNFKEQ. The CDR3 is 15 residues long. Trimming cost V 1 base and J 2 bases, with 10 bases left between them.

The chain uses TRBV6-5 and TRBJ1-6; D gene ambiguous. Deletions cut 2 bases from V and 0 bases from J, with 14 bases between. The CDR3 spans 18 residues. The germline gives CDR1 MNHEY, CDR2 SVGAGI. The CDR3 region is CASSYALTSSSYNSPLHF. For the CDR3, the DNA is TGTGCCAGCAGTTACGCACTGACTAGTAGCTCCTATAATTCACCCCTCCACTTT.

V is TRBV12-3 or TRBV12-4 and J is TRBJ2-1, with a weak D call TRBD1 (5 bases). This CDR3 is built from 14 residues. Trimming left V 6 bases short and J 4 bases short, with 13 bases between. CDR3 protein: CASSPYQGYNEQFF. The CDR3 DNA is TGTGCCAGCAGCCCCTATCAGGGATACAATGAGCAGTTCTTC.

J is TRBJ2-3 and V is TRBV4-3; no firm D call. Trimming removed 2 bases from V and 2 bases from J, with 5 bases in between. Germline V gives CDR1 LGHNA, CDR2 YSLEER. This CDR3 contains 13 residues. The CDR3 protein is CASSQLPTDTQYF. The CDR3 coding sequence is TGCGCCAGCAGCCAACTTCCCACAGATACGCAGTATTTT.

This sequence joins TRBV29-1 and TRBJ2-1, with D perhaps given as TRBD1 or TRBD2 (6 bases each). CDR1 SQVTM and CDR2 ANQGSEA come from the germline V gene. The CDR3 sequence is 12 residues long. V lost 7 bases and J lost 13, with 20 bases in between. The CDR3 nucleotides read TGCAGCGGAGGATACAGGGAGGAGACCCAGTTCTTC. Translating gives CSGGYREETQFF.

This clonotype was recorded many times. The chain couples TRBV12-3 or TRBV12-4 to TRBJ2-7; 10 bases line up with TRBD1. The junction had 5 bases not matched to a gene; V was cut back by 5 bases and J by 1 base. The CDR3 extends over 15 amino acids. The chain's CDR3 is CASSTGQGLSYEQYF. In nucleotides, the CDR3 is TGTGCCAGCAGTACGGGACAGGGGCTTTCCTACGAGCAGTACTTC.

The DNA for the CDR3 is TGTGCCAGCAGCCAGGGAGTGGGACAGATAGACGAGCAGTACTTC. Translating it yields CASSQGVGQIDEQYF. This chain uses TRBV5-8 with TRBJ2-7; 7 nucleotides agree with TRBD1. The CDR3 spans 15 residues. The V gene end was trimmed by 4 bases and the J gene end by 5 bases; junction bases not matched to a gene: 12. Germline V gene data show CDR1 as SGHTS and CDR2 as YDEGEE.

V gene TRBV24-1 combines with J gene TRBJ1-6, with 8 bases that match TRBD1. The V segment lost 4 bases and the J segment 6 bases; nucleotides outside the gene matches: 4. The germline gives CDR1 KGHDR, CDR2 SFDVKD. The CDR3 is made up of 15 amino acids. For the CDR3, the DNA is TGTGCCACCAGTGACAACAGGGGGTCTAATTCACCCCTCCACTTT. It encodes CATSDNRGSNSPLHF.